The entry below describes one T cell receptor beta chain. Its antigen is not known. These data come from a study of high-grade serous ovarian cancer treatment subgroups. Study-wide findings and caveats: TCR relatedness rose with neoantigen level and trended with mutation load.

Profiled with immunoSEQ multiplex PCR; TCRdb holds only in-frame clones, not every one. The sample holds about 15,000 clones, roughly nine tenths seen once. The tumor samples were collected prior to definitive surgery or chemotherapy. V dropped 0 bases and J dropped 1 base, with 15 bases sitting between them. Germline V gene lookup returns CDR1 ENHRY and CDR2 SYGVKD. The CDR3 has 18 residues. The sequenced material came from tumor tissue. The receptor's source is a human donor with high-grade serous ovarian cancer. J is TRBJ2-2 and V is TRBV10-3; tentatively, D is TRBD2 (6 bases). CDR3 DNA: TGTGCCATCAGTGAGTCGACTAGGCGTTTAGAGAACACCGGGGAGCTGTTTTTT. Translated: CAISESTRRLENTGELFF.